The 19 T cell receptor beta chains below were found in one sample sequenced in a study of PD-L1 blockade in urothelial cancer. Time point defined: pretreatment peripheral blood. Generated by immunoSEQ multiplex PCR, the TCRdb table keeps only in-frame clones and is missing some. Counted here are tens of thousands of clones, 75% to 85% occurring once; the ten biggest clones make up more than 5%. The sample consisted of PBMCs, taken around atezolizumab (anti-PD-L1) treatment. The source of these receptors is a man in his 70s with urothelial cancer.

The chain combines TRBV7-2 with TRBJ1-2; TRBD1 might be the D (5 bases). Germline values: CDR1 SGHTA, CDR2 FQGNSA. This CDR3 is 14 amino acids long. V lost 6 bases and J lost 7, with 18 bases in between. As DNA, the CDR3 is TGTGCCAGCAGGAAACCCGACAGCGGGATTGGCTACACCTTC. Translation: CASRKPDSGIGYTF.

The chain links TRBV2 to TRBJ1-5, with D tentatively TRBD1 (6 bases). Looked up from germline, CDR1 is SNHLY and CDR2 is FYNNEI. The CDR3 is made up of 13 amino acids. The V end was cut by 5 bases, the J end by 7 bases, with 12 bases between. CDR3 DNA: TGTGCCAGCAGTAGGGGGTTACGGCAGCCCCAGCATTTT. Its protein product is CASSRGLRQPQHF.

The rearrangement links TRBV5-1 to TRBJ2-3; 11 bases match TRBD2. Trimming took 3 bases from V and 4 from J; bases not matched to a gene: 7. The CDR3 sequence is 16 residues long. Germline-derived CDR1 and CDR2 are SGHRS and YFSETQ. In DNA form, the CDR3 reads TGCGCCAGCAGCTCTCTAGCGGGGGGACGTCCAGATACGCAGTATTTT. Protein product: CASSSLAGGRPDTQYF.

The V call is TRBV7-2, the J call TRBJ2-7, with D perhaps TRBD1 (5 bases). The germline V gene has CDR1 SGHTA and CDR2 FQGNSA. Trimming pared 0 bases from V and 0 bases from J, leaving 9 bases between. The CDR3 totals 15 residues. The chain's CDR3 is CASSLAVDSSYEQYF. For the CDR3, the DNA is TGTGCCAGCAGCTTAGCTGTAGACAGCTCCTACGAGCAGTACTTC.

The V and J genes are TRBV15 and TRBJ2-1; 7 bases fit TRBD1. Germline V lookup: CDR1 LNHNV, CDR2 YYDKDF (reference sequence). V was pared by 5 bases and J by 5 bases, with 6 bases of the junction left unmatched. CDR3 length equals 14 residues. CDR3 DNA sequence: TGTGCCACCAGCCGGCCTGGGACAGACAATGAGCAGTTCTTC. This gives the protein CATSRPGTDNEQFF.

This sequence joins TRBV11-2 and TRBJ2-3; D not certain. Germline-derived CDR1 and CDR2 are SGHAT and FQNNGV. The CDR3 runs to 17 residues. Trimming shortened V by 4 bases and J by 0 bases, and 17 bases separated the two germline ends. The CDR3 sequence is CASSSPRLGASTDTQYF. The DNA for the CDR3 is TGTGCCAGCAGCTCACCTCGACTTGGAGCTAGCACAGATACGCAGTATTTT.

This clone was observed a single time. The chain uses TRBV5-1 and TRBJ2-7, with D possibly TRBD2 on 5 matching bases. Trimming stripped 4 bases from V and 6 bases from J, with 11 bases between. The germline CDR1 and CDR2 sequences are SGHRS and YFSETQ. The CDR3 is made up of 12 amino acids. CDR3 sequence (DNA): TGCGCCAGCAGCGGAGACTATGGCGAGCAGTACTTC. Translation gives CASSGDYGEQYF.

The CDR3 here is CASRSTGDHTEAFF. CDR3 in DNA: TGTGCCAGCAGAAGCACAGGGGATCACACTGAAGCTTTCTTT. The chain recombines TRBV2 with TRBJ1-1, with 7 nucleotides matching TRBD1. Germline loops: CDR1 SNHLY, CDR2 FYNNEI. The CDR3 runs 14 residues. V dropped 6 bases and J dropped 3; count of bases not matched to a gene: 7.

The chain employs TRBV9 and TRBJ2-3; 7 bases match TRBD2. CDR1 and CDR2 from the germline V gene are SGDLS and YYNGEE. The trim removed 0 bases at V and 2 bases at J, leaving 3 bases unmatched. This CDR3 has 15 residues. CDR3 protein: CASSVASGSTDTQYF. The CDR3 region has the DNA TGTGCCAGCAGCGTAGCTAGCGGATCCACAGATACGCAGTATTTT. Based on the CDR3 plus reference TRBV9 and TRBJ2-3, the full variable domain is DSGVTQTPKHLITATGQRVTLRCSPRSGDLSVYWYQQSLDQGLQFLIQYYNGEERAKGNILERFSAQQFPDLHSELNLSSLELGDSALYFCASSVASGSTDTQYFGPGTRLTVL.

For the CDR3, the DNA is TGTGCCAGCCTCGACAGGGGGCAGAACATTCAGTACTTC. Its protein product is CASLDRGQNIQYF. This chain uses TRBV7-2 with TRBJ2-4, with TRBD1 matching 10 bases. V lost 8 bases to trimming and J lost 7 bases; unmatched junction nucleotides: 5. The CDR3 sequence is 13 residues long. Germline CDR1 is SGHTA and CDR2 is FQGNSA.

This rearrangement joins TRBV18 to TRBJ2-7; 8 nucleotides line up with TRBD2. Germline CDR1 and CDR2: KGHSH and LQKENI. The CDR3 extends over 14 amino acids. The trim removed 3 bases at V and 1 base at J, leaving 2 bases unmatched. CDR3 DNA sequence: TGTGCCAGCTCACCCGGACTAGCATCCTACGAGCAGTACTTC. It translates to CASSPGLASYEQYF.

Details on this clone: Other DNA sequences in this specimen translate into the identical CDR3. This chain connects TRBV19 to TRBJ2-1, with no clear D. V lost 2 bases and J lost 7, with 9 bases in between. CDR1 and CDR2 (germline): LNHDA, SQIVND (reference sequence). The length of the CDR3 is 13 residues. The CDR3 region has the DNA TGTGCCAGTAGTATATCAGGTAGGAATGAGCAGTTCTTC. Protein: CASSISGRNEQFF.

By its share, this clone is medium-sized (0.01 to 0.1%). The chain carries TRBV15 and TRBJ1-2, with D possibly being TRBD1 (5 bases). This CDR3 is built from 17 residues. Trimming left V 0 bases short and J 8 bases short, with 22 bases between. Germline loops: CDR1 LNHNV, CDR2 YYDKDF (reference sequence). The CDR3: CATSRDYGGGMTGGYTF. The CDR3 DNA sequence: TGTGCCACCAGCAGAGATTACGGGGGAGGGATGACGGGGGGCTACACCTTC.

The chain uses TRBV18 and TRBJ1-1; no firm D call. V lost 4 bases and J lost 2, with 5 bases in between. The CDR3 totals 12 residues. Germline loops: CDR1 KGHSH, CDR2 LQKENI. The chain's CDR3 is CASSQLNTEAFF. The CDR3 DNA sequence: TGTGCCAGCTCACAACTAAACACTGAAGCTTTCTTT. The full variable domain, with the rest looked up from reference TRBV18 and TRBJ1-1, is NAGVMQNPRHLVRRRGQEARLRCSPMKGHSHVYWYRQLPEEGLKFMVYLQKENIIDESGMPKERFSAEFPKEGPSILRIQQVVRGDSAAYFCASSQLNTEAFFGQGTRLTVV.

CDR3 sequence reads: CASSSGQGQSPLHF. As DNA, the CDR3 is TGTGCCAGCAGCTCCGGACAGGGGCAATCACCCCTCCACTTT. The chain carries TRBV7-3 and TRBJ1-6; TRBD1 aligns across 9 bases. The CDR3 runs 14 residues. The ends lost 4 bases at V and 10 bases at J; junction bases unmatched: 5. Germline V CDR1 and CDR2: SGHTA, FQGTGA.

This chain joins TRBV10-1 and TRBJ2-3; 9 bases map to TRBD2. This CDR3 is 14 amino acids long. Germline trimming cut 4 bases from V and 3 bases from J; bases unmatched to any gene: 2. Germline values: CDR1 WNHNN, CDR2 SYGVQD (reference sequence). CDR3 amino acids: CASSASGDTDTQYF. The CDR3 nucleotides read TGCGCCAGCAGTGCTAGCGGGGATACAGATACGCAGTATTTT.

J is TRBJ2-1 and V is TRBV29-1; D perhaps matches TRBD2 (6 bases). The V end lost 6 bases, the J end lost 0 bases, and 12 bases lay between the germline ends. The CDR3 is 14 amino acids. Germline V gene data show CDR1 as SQVTM and CDR2 as ANQGSEA. CDR3 residues: CSVRAGSSYNEQFF. The CDR3 coding sequence is TGCAGCGTGCGAGCGGGCAGCTCCTACAATGAGCAGTTCTTC.

This clone appeared a few times. The chain uses TRBV5-4 and TRBJ2-5; TRBD2 matches at 9 bases. The CDR3 runs 16 residues. Per germline, CDR1 SGHNT and CDR2 YYREEE (reference sequence). V trimming: 4 bases; J trimming: 4 bases; junction bases outside the gene matches: 11. CDR3 sequence: CASSPQGRGGGETQYF. DNA of the CDR3: TGTGCCAGCAGCCCCCAGGGGCGGGGGGGCGGAGAGACCCAGTACTTC.

This CDR3 is CASSQDPAGGYYGYTF. The CDR3, as DNA: TGTGCCAGCAGCCAAGATCCGGCAGGGGGTTACTATGGCTACACCTTC. The chain employs TRBV4-2 and TRBJ1-2; 7 positions match TRBD1. The CDR3 spans 16 residues. The trim removed 0 bases at V and 3 bases at J, leaving 7 bases unmatched. Germline V gene sequence: CDR1 LGHNA, CDR2 YNFKEQ.